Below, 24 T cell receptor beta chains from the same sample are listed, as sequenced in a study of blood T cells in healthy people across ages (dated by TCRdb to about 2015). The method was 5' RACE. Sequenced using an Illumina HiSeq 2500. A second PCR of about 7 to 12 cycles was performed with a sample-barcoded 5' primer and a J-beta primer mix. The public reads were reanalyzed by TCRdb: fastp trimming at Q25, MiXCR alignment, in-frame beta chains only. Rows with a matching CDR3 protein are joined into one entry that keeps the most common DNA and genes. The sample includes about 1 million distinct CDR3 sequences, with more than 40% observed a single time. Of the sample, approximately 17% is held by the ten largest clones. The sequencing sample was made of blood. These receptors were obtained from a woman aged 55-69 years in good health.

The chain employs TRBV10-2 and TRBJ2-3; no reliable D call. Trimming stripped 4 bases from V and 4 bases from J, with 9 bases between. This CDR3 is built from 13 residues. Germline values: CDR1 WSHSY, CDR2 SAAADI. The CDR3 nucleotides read TGCGCCAGCAGTGCCAGCAACTCAGATACGCAGTATTTT. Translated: CASSASNSDTQYF.

The CDR3 DNA reads TGTGCCAGCAGCTTAATTATAGCGGGAGCCACAGATACGCAGTATTTT. Its protein is CASSLIIAGATDTQYF. This chain links TRBV7-8 with TRBJ2-3; 9 nucleotides agree with TRBD2. Trimming at V came to 2 bases and at J to 2 bases, leaving 5 bases not matched to a gene. Germline V gene data show CDR1 as SGHVS and CDR2 as FQNEAQ. The CDR3 extends over 16 amino acids.

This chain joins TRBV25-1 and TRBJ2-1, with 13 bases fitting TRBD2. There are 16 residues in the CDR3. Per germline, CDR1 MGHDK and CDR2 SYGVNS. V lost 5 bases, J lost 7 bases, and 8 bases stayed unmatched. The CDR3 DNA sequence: TGTGCCAGCAGTAAACGAGGACTAGCGGGAGAAAATGAGCAGTTCTTC. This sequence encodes CASSKRGLAGENEQFF.

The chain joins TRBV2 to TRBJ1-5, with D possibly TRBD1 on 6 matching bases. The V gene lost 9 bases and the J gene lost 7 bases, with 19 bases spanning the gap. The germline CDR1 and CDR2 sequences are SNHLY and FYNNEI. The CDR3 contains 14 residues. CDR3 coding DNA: TGTGCCAGTCTAGGGGGTGGGGCAGGCCAGCCCCAGCATTTT. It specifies CASLGGGAGQPQHF. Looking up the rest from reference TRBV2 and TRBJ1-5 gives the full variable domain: EPEVTQTPSHQVTQMGQEVILRCVPISNHLYFYWYRQILGQKVEFLVSFYNNEISEKSEIFDDQFSVERPDGSNFTLKIRSTKLEDSAMYFCASLGGGAGQPQHFGDGTRLSIL.

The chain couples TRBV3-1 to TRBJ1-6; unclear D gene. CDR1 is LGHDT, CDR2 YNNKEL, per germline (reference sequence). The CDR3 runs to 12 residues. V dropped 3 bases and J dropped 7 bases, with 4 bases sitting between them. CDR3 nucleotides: TGTGCCAGCAGCCAGGGAAATTCACCCCTCCACTTT. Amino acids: CASSQGNSPLHF.

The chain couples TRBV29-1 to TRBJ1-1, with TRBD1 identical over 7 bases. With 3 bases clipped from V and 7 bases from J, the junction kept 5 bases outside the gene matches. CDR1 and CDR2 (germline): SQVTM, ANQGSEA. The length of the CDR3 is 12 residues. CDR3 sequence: CSVDAGGDEAFF. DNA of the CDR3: TGCAGCGTTGATGCAGGGGGAGATGAAGCTTTCTTT.

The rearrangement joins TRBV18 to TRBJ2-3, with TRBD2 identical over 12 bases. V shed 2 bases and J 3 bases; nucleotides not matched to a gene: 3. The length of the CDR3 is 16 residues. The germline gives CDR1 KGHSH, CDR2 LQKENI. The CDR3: CASSPRLAGDTDTQYF. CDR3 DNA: TGTGCCAGCTCACCAAGACTAGCGGGAGATACAGATACGCAGTATTTT.

The CDR3 DNA reads TGTGCCAGCAGTTACTCGAATGTTCGTCTAAGGCCATCGGGCTATGGCTACACCTTC. It is translated as CASSYSNVRLRPSGYGYTF. The J gene is TRBJ1-2, the V gene TRBV6-5; D unclear. Germline lookup yields CDR1 MNHEY and CDR2 SVGAGI. The CDR3 covers 19 residues. V was clipped by 0 bases and J by 4 bases, with 24 bases between them.

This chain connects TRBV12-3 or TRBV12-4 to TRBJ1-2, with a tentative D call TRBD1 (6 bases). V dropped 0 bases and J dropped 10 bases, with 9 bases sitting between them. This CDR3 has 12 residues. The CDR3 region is CASSLAGGDYTF. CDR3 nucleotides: TGTGCCAGCAGTTTAGCTGGGGGCGACTACACCTTC.

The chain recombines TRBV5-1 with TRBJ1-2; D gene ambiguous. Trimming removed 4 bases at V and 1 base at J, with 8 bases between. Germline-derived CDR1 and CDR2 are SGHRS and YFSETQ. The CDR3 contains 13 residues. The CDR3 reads CASSDNFNYGYTF. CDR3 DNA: TGCGCCAGCAGCGACAACTTTAACTATGGCTACACCTTC.

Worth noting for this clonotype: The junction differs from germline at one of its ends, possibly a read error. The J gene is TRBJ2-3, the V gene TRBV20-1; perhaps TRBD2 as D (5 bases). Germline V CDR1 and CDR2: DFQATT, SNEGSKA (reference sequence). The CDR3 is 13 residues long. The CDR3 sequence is CSARTPSTDTRYF. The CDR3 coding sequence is TGCAGTGCAAGGACTCCATCCACAGATACGCGGTATTTT.

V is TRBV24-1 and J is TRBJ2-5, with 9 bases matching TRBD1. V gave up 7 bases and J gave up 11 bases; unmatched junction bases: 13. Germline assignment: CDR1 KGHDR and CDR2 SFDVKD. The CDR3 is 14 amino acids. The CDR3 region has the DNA TGTGCCACCAGCCAGGGGGGACAGGGCGAGCAGCAGTACTTC. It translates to CATSQGGQGEQQYF.

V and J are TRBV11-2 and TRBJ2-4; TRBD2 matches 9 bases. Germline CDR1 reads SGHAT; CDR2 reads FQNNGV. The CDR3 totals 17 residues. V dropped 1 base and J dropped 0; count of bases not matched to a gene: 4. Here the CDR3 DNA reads TGTGCCAGCAGCTTAGGGCTAGCGGGGACAGCCAAAAACATTCAGTACTTC. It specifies CASSLGLAGTAKNIQYF.

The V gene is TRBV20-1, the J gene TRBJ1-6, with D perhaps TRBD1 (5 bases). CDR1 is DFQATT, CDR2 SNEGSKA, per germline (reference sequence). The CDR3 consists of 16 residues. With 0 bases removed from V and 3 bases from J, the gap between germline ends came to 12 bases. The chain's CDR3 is CSARDQGIGYNSPLHF. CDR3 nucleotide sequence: TGCAGTGCTAGAGATCAGGGAATTGGCTATAATTCACCCCTCCACTTT.

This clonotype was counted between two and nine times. The CDR3 here is CASSVRQGAREQYF. CDR3 DNA: TGTGCCAGCAGCGTACGACAGGGGGCAAGGGAGCAGTACTTC. V gene TRBV13 combines with J gene TRBJ2-7, with TRBD1 identical over 10 bases. Per the germline V gene, CDR1 is PRHDT and CDR2 is FYEKMQ (reference sequence). The CDR3 sequence is 14 residues long. J lost 7 bases, V lost 5 bases, and 8 bases had no gene match.

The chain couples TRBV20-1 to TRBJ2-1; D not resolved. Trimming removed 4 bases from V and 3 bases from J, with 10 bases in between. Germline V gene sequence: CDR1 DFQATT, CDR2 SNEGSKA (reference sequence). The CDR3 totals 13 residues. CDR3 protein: CSATAGLYNEQFF. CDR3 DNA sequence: TGCAGTGCTACTGCAGGCCTCTACAATGAGCAGTTCTTC.

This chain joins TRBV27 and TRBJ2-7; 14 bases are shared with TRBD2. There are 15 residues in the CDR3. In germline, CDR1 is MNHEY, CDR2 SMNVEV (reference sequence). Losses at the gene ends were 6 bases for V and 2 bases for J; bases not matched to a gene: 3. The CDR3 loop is CASRRGLAGAYEQYF. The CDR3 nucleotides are TGTGCCAGCAGACGGGGACTAGCGGGAGCCTACGAGCAGTACTTC.

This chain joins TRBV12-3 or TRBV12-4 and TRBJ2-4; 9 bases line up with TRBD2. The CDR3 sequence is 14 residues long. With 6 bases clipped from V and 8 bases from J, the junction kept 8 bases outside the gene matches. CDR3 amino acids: CASRPTSGGDIQYF. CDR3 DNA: TGTGCCAGCAGACCGACTAGCGGAGGGGACATTCAGTACTTC.

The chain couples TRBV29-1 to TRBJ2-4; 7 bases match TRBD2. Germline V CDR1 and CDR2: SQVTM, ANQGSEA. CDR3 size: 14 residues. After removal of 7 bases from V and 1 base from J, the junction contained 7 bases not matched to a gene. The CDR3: CSGSAGTAKNIQYF. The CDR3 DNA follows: TGCAGCGGCTCAGCGGGAACGGCCAAAAACATTCAGTACTTC.

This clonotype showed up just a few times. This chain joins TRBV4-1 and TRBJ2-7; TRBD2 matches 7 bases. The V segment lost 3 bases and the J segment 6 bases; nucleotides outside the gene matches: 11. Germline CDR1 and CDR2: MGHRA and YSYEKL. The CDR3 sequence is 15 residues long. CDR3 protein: CASSQEGLRQPEQYF. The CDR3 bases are TGCGCCAGCAGCCAGGAGGGACTACGACAACCCGAGCAGTACTTC.

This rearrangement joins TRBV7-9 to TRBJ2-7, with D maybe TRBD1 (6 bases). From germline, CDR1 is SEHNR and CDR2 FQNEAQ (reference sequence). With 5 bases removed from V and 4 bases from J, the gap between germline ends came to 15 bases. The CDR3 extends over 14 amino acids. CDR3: CASSTTDRWYEQYF. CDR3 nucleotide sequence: TGTGCCAGCAGCACTACAGACAGGTGGTACGAGCAGTACTTC.

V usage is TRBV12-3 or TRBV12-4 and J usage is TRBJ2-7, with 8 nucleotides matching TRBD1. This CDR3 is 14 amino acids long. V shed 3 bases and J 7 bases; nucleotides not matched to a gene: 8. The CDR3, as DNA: TGTGCCAGCAGTTTTAGGACAGGGAGTGAGGAGCAGTACTTC. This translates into CASSFRTGSEEQYF.

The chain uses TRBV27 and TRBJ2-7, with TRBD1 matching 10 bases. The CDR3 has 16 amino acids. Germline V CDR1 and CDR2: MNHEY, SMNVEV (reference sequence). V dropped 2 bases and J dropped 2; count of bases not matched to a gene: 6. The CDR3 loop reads CASSLGRTGGPYEQYF. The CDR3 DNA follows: TGTGCCAGCAGTTTAGGGAGGACAGGGGGGCCCTACGAGCAGTACTTC.

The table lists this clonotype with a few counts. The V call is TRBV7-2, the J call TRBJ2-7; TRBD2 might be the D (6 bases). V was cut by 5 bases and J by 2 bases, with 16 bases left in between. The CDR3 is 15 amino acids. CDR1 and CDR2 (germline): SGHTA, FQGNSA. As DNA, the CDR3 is TGTGCCAGCAGCATTAGCGGAACGGGCACCTACGAGCAGTACTTC. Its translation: CASSISGTGTYEQYF.